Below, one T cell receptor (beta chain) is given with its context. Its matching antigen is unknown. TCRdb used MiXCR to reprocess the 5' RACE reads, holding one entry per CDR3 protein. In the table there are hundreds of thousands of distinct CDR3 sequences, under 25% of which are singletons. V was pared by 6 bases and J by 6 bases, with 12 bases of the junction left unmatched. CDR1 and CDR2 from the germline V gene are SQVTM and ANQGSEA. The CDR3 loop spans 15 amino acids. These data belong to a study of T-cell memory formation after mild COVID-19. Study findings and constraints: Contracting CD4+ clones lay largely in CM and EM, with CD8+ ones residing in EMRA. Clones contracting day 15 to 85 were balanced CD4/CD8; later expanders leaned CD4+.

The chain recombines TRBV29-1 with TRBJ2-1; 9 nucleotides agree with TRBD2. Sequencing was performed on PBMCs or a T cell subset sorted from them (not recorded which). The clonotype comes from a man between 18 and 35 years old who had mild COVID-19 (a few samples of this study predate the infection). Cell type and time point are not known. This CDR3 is CSVDDSGGGLNEQFF. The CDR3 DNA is TGCAGCGTCGACGATAGCGGGGGAGGACTCAATGAGCAGTTCTTC.